Sequencing of this TCR beta chain was carried out in a study of cytomegalovirus exposure and HLA in healthy donors. The CDR3 loop spans 16 amino acids. The germline gives CDR1 MDHEN, CDR2 SYDVKM. The junction had 4 bases not matched to a gene; V was cut back by 0 bases and J by 6 bases. 60 Vbeta and 13 Jbeta primers were used in PCR. Using immunoSEQ multiplex PCR, the repertoire was profiled, and TCRdb retains in-frame clones only, with some absent. The repertoire includes roughly 260,000 clones, roughly 81% of them detected once, and about 2% sits in the top ten. Remarks on this clone: Its target is not known.

Broader study findings: In a later analysis, compared with equally common non-associated chains, HLA-associated beta chains were more expanded. Looking again later, the authors saw that most CMV-associated TCR beta chains seemed HLA-restricted. Presence/absence results assume similar sequencing depth per donor, which may not hold.

The source material was PBMCs. The TCR originated in a woman aged 40 to 50 in good health and CMV-seropositive. J is TRBJ1-6 and V is TRBV28, with 8 bases fitting TRBD1. The CDR3 DNA follows: TGTGCCAGCAGTTTATGGACAGGGGTCGGTAATTCACCCCTCCACTTT. Its translation is CASSLWTGVGNSPLHF.